Detailed here is one TCR beta chain. Its antigen is unknown. The read terminates 3 residues before the CDR3 end, so the remaining end is supplied by the germline J gene. There are 14 amino acids in the CDR3, from cysteine to phenylalanine inclusive. The 33 bases shown cover part of the CDR3, and their frame starts at base 1. Reading the germline V gene gives CDR1 SGHTA and CDR2 FQGNSA. Here V drops 3 bases and J drops 10 bases, and the junction holds 6 bases not matched to any gene. The entry originates in a study of T cell clonality in common variable immunodeficiency (dated by TCRdb to 2013 to 2016). Study-wide findings and limitations: CVID subjects shared fewer TCRbeta clones with each other than healthy controls did (p < 0.0001). Even though DNA input was equal, the average per sample came to about 81,820 unique sequences for controls compared with 30,000 to 40,000 for CVID samples. Compared with healthy controls, CVID subjects showed increased TCRbeta clonality (t-test p = 0.018), a feature most characteristic of about a third of subjects. Differences among patients in the CVID cohort limited the correlations between repertoire features and clinical complications. According to the authors, figuring out what caused the increased clonality in CVID would require sequencing the repertoires of T cell subpopulations. Reportedly, TCRbeta sequences from CVID had fewer deletions and N-nucleotide insertions, and highly modified clones with 13 or more V deletions were absent from CVID.

CVID samples and control samples contributed equivalent amounts of genomic DNA as sequencing input. For every sample, a 60 bp segment covering the rearranged TCRbeta CDR3 region was amplified and then sequenced. The immunoSEQ assay, a bias-corrected multiplex PCR combined with high-throughput sequencing, was used for TCRbeta amplification. In the authors' own workflow: Every unique nucleotide sequence counted as a clone and was annotated with V, D and J genes, copy number and frequency. Sequences were labeled productive if in frame, and non-productive if out of frame or containing stop codons. As previously described, clonality was calculated on the basis of Shannon's entropy. The predicted amino acid sequences of productive clones were used to derive the mean CDR3 Kyte-Doolittle hydropathy. The R hclust function was used to hierarchically cluster scaled V gene usage with Manhattan distance and complete linkage. Sharing of clones by CDR3 amino acid sequence was evaluated by resampling 12 repertoires per group over 100 rounds. The repertoires were searched for approximately 73 published EBV-specific and approximately 250 published CMV-specific TCRbeta sequences. Two CVID samples yielding fewer than 10,000 sequences were excluded from analysis, leaving under 50 CVID repertoires. TCRdb mirrors the immuneACCESS table, restricted to in-frame sequences. Some clones are absent from its copies; in checked studies, under half trace to an unresolved V gene, and the reason for the others is unknown. Clonal size and the V and J genes are those of that table, whereas D and trimming came from the DNA. The data for this sample show about 42,000 clones, each detected more than once. The top ten constitute approximately 2.7% of the sample.

Both CVID patients and healthy controls were predominantly of Caucasian heritage. From each donor, roughly 4.5 to 9 ml of heparinized peripheral whole blood was collected. Genomic DNA from adults with common variable immune deficiency (CVID) and from healthy adult controls was used to sequence TCRbeta CDR3 repertoires. The control group was made up of about 22 healthy adult volunteers (approximately ten male and roughly 12 female) whose ages ranged from about 20 to 66 years, with a mean age of approximately 37. Diluted blood was density-centrifuged over Hypaque 1077 or Ficoll-Paque to isolate peripheral blood mononuclear cells. Genomic DNA was obtained from unsorted mononuclear cells using either Qiagen column purification or a centrifugation-based method.

The sequence joins TRBV7-2 to TRBJ1-4; 9 bases in the middle match TRBD1. This TCR was recovered from a person aged 18 to 70 in good health. The sample was peripheral blood mononuclear cells. The CDR3 region has the sequence CASSFPGQGRKLFF. CDR3 bases read: TGTGCCAGCAGCTTCCCGGGACAGGGAAGAAAA.